Below, 19 T cell receptor beta chains from the same sample are listed, as sequenced in a study of cytotoxic CD8 clonotypes in ibrutinib-treated CLL. Only in-frame clones appear in the TCRdb table, and some are missing; sequencing was by immunoSEQ multiplex PCR. The sample comprises about 310,000 clones, roughly 85% of which are singletons, and over 6.5% rests with the top ten. This specimen was PBMCs, taken before ibrutinib treatment. These receptors were obtained from a human donor with chronic lymphocytic leukemia.

This rearrangement joins TRBV29-1 to TRBJ1-2, with no clear D. The CDR3 runs 9 residues. Germline V gene lookup returns CDR1 SQVTM and CDR2 ANQGSEA. V was clipped by 5 bases and J by 8 bases, with 6 bases between them. DNA of the CDR3: TGCAGCGTTAGTAGGGGCTACACCTTC. Encoded protein: CSVSRGYTF.

The rearrangement links TRBV30 to TRBJ2-5, with D possibly TRBD2 on 5 matching bases. CDR3 length equals 13 residues. Trimming removed 5 bases from V and 1 base from J, with 11 bases in between. Per the germline V gene, CDR1 is GTSNPN and CDR2 is SVGIG (reference sequence). The CDR3, as DNA: TGTGCCTGGGGAGGTACATCCCAAGAGACCCAGTACTTC. Its protein is CAWGGTSQETQYF. Full variable domain (outside the CDR3, taken from reference TRBV30 and TRBJ2-5): SQTIHQWPATLVQPVGSPLSLECTVEGTSNPNLYWYRQAAGRGLQLLFYSVGIGQISSEVPQNLSASRPQDRQFILSSKKLLLSDSGFYLCAWGGTSQETQYFGPGTRLLVL.

The J gene is TRBJ2-1, the V gene TRBV18; 7 bases match TRBD1. The CDR3 covers 15 residues. CDR1 is KGHSH, CDR2 LQKENI, per germline. V trimming: 6 bases; J trimming: 1 base; junction bases outside the gene matches: 6. DNA for the CDR3: TGTGCCAGCTCCCCGGACAGGACTTCCTACAATGAGCAGTTCTTC. Amino acid sequence: CASSPDRTSYNEQFF.

The J gene is TRBJ2-1, the V gene TRBV7-9; 8 positions match TRBD2. V lost 6 bases to trimming and J lost 7 bases; unmatched junction nucleotides: 11. The germline CDR1 and CDR2 sequences are SEHNR and FQNEAQ (reference sequence). The CDR3 loop spans 15 amino acids. CDR3 DNA: TGTGCCAGCAGGCGAGAAGCGGGAGTACGGAATGAGCAGTTCTTC. Amino acid sequence: CASRREAGVRNEQFF.

The V call is TRBV13, the J call TRBJ2-7; unclear D gene. The CDR3 runs 16 residues. Germline V CDR1 and CDR2: PRHDT, FYEKMQ (reference sequence). V was cut by 0 bases and J by 5 bases, with 17 bases left in between. CDR3 protein: CASSLGVSPFPNEQYF. CDR3 bases: TGTGCCAGCAGCTTAGGCGTATCACCTTTTCCCAACGAGCAGTACTTC.

V usage is TRBV5-8 and J usage is TRBJ2-2; tentative D call: TRBD1 (6 bases). In germline, CDR1 is SGHTS, CDR2 YDEGEE. This CDR3 region has 13 residues. The V gene lost 7 bases and the J gene lost 2 bases, with 9 bases spanning the gap. The CDR3 protein is CASQGQNTGELFF. CDR3 sequence (DNA): TGTGCCAGCCAGGGACAAAACACCGGGGAGCTGTTTTTT.

This clone was observed once. The chain employs TRBV29-1 and TRBJ2-1; the match to TRBD2 covers 13 bases. The J segment lost 0 bases and the V segment lost 1 base, leaving 0 bases of the junction unmatched. The germline gives CDR1 SQVTM, CDR2 ANQGSEA. The CDR3 length is 16 residues. CDR3 protein: CSVEGTSGSSYNEQFF. The DNA for the CDR3 is TGCAGCGTTGAAGGGACTAGCGGGAGCTCCTACAATGAGCAGTTCTTC.

The chain links TRBV6-5 to TRBJ2-7; 9 bases agree with TRBD1. After removal of 6 bases from V and 4 bases from J, the junction contained 10 bases not matched to a gene. This CDR3 region has 15 residues. The V gene's germline CDR1 is MNHEY and CDR2 SVGAGI. As DNA, the CDR3 is TGTGCCAGCAGAACACAGGGGGCCGAGCGATACGAGCAGTACTTC. Translated: CASRTQGAERYEQYF.

The CDR3 DNA follows: TGTGCCAGCAGCTTCCTCGGGACTCGTACCTACGAGCAGTACTTC. The encoded protein is CASSFLGTRTYEQYF. The chain links TRBV27 to TRBJ2-7; D might be TRBD2 (6 bases). Germline V gene data show CDR1 as MNHEY and CDR2 as SMNVEV (reference sequence). The CDR3 consists of 15 residues. Trimming took 6 bases from V and 2 from J, leaving 17 bases between them.

This sequence joins TRBV10-1 and TRBJ2-4, with 8 bases identical to TRBD2. Germline-derived CDR1 and CDR2 are WNHNN and SYGVQD (reference sequence). The CDR3 is 17 amino acids. Losses at the gene ends were 6 bases for V and 3 bases for J; bases not matched to a gene: 13. The CDR3 sequence is CASSPGWTGGGKNIQYF. For the CDR3, the DNA is TGCGCCAGCAGCCCCGGGTGGACGGGAGGGGGCAAAAACATTCAGTACTTC.

The chain recombines TRBV25-1 with TRBJ2-7; weak D call: TRBD2 (6 bases). The CDR3 length is 14 residues. V was shortened by 8 bases and J by 4 bases, with 18 bases between the two germline ends. CDR1 and CDR2 (germline): MGHDK, SYGVNS. The CDR3 sequence: CASRLGGIGYEQYF. In nucleotides, the CDR3 is TGTGCCAGCCGGCTTGGGGGGATTGGGTACGAGCAGTACTTC.

V is TRBV18 and J is TRBJ1-2, with 11 positions matching TRBD1. Germline trimming cut 4 bases from V and 6 bases from J; bases unmatched to any gene: 7. The CDR3 spans 15 residues. CDR1 KGHSH and CDR2 LQKENI come from the germline V gene. The CDR3 protein is CASSLGTGGVDGYTF. The CDR3 nucleotides read TGTGCCAGCTCACTCGGGACAGGGGGTGTTGATGGCTACACCTTC.

The chain recombines TRBV7-2 with TRBJ2-5; a possible D gene is TRBD2 (6 bases). The CDR3 totals 14 residues. V lost 5 bases, J lost 5 bases, and 15 bases lay in between. Germline loops: CDR1 SGHTA, CDR2 FQGNSA. CDR3 in DNA: TGTGCCAGCAGCCTGACTAGAGCCCAGGAGACCCAGTACTTC. It codes for CASSLTRAQETQYF.

The J gene is TRBJ1-1, the V gene TRBV7-9; unclear D gene. V lost 5 bases to trimming and J lost 2 bases, with 12 bases between them. Germline CDR1 is SEHNR and CDR2 is FQNEAQ (reference sequence). This CDR3 comprises 14 residues. CDR3 sequence reads: CASSRMGRNTEAFF. CDR3 DNA sequence: TGTGCCAGCAGCCGGATGGGCAGAAACACTGAAGCTTTCTTT.

V is TRBV29-1 and J is TRBJ2-1, with TRBD2 matching over 9 bases. This CDR3 comprises 14 residues. Losses at the gene ends were 2 bases for V and 10 bases for J; bases not matched to a gene: 9. CDR1 is SQVTM, CDR2 ANQGSEA, per germline. The CDR3 nucleotides read TGCAGCGTTGAAAAGGCAGGTAGCGGGAGAGAGCAGTTCTTC. Encoded protein: CSVEKAGSGREQFF.

The V call is TRBV6-5, the J call TRBJ1-2; no reliable D call. Germline values: CDR1 MNHEY, CDR2 SVGAGI. Trimming cost V 0 bases and J 5 bases, with 13 bases left between them. This CDR3 region has 15 residues. The CDR3 DNA reads as TGTGCCAGCAGTTACTCGATATTTAGGTCTTATGGCTACACCTTC. This translates into CASSYSIFRSYGYTF.

As concerns this clone: The junction does not match germline at one end; this may be a read error. This rearrangement joins TRBV9 to TRBJ1-5, with D hard to call. In germline, CDR1 is SGDLS, CDR2 YYNGEE. The CDR3 is 16 residues long. The CDR3, as DNA: TGTGCCAGCAGCGTAGGAGGCCGGGGAGGTAATCTGCCCCAGCATTTT. This encodes CASSVGGRGGNLPQHF.

The chain combines TRBV7-2 with TRBJ2-7; the match to TRBD2 covers 10 bases. There are 15 residues in the CDR3. Germline CDR1 reads SGHTA; CDR2 reads FQGNSA. The ends lost 1 base at V and 6 bases at J; junction bases unmatched: 6. The CDR3 protein is CASSLGLAGDSEQYF. CDR3 nucleotide sequence: TGTGCCAGCAGCTTAGGTCTAGCGGGAGATTCCGAGCAGTACTTC.

The chain's CDR3 is CASSPNYRDTEAFF. CDR3 nucleotide sequence: TGTGCCAGCTCACCCAACTACAGGGACACTGAAGCTTTCTTT. The chain carries TRBV18 and TRBJ1-1; weak D call: TRBD1 (6 bases). With 3 bases removed from V and 3 bases from J, the gap between germline ends came to 11 bases. The CDR3 loop spans 14 amino acids. The germline V gene encodes CDR1 KGHSH and CDR2 LQKENI.